These T cell receptor beta chains were read from a single sample in a study of cytomegalovirus exposure and HLA in healthy donors. Sequenced by immunoSEQ multiplex PCR; TCRdb stores in-frame clones only, minus some. The data show 220,000 or so clones, 75% seen once. The sample was PBMCs. Source of these receptors: a woman in her twenties or thirties in good health and CMV-seronegative. The CDR3 runs from the conserved cysteine through the conserved F or W. A D gene is named only where the DNA matches it firmly. The size field is filled for only some rows; it gives once, few, many or a size class.

.	15	TRBV2	TRBD1	TRBJ2-7	CASSEDRGAPYEQYF	TGTGCCAGCAGCGAGGACAGGGGGGCACCCTACGAGCAGTACTTC
.	9	TRBV20-1	.	TRBJ2-3	CSASPLREF	TGCAGTGCTAGTCCCCTACGGGAATTT
.	13	TRBV5-1	.	TRBJ1-2	CASRLDRNYGYTF	TGCGCCAGCCGGTTGGACAGAAACTATGGCTACACCTTC
.	14	TRBV11-1	TRBD2	TRBJ2-7	CASSWTSGAYEQYF	TGTGCCAGCAGCTGGACTAGCGGAGCCTACGAGCAGTACTTC
.	14	TRBV6-5	TRBD2	TRBJ2-7	CASPGAGAPYEQYF	TGTGCCAGCCCTGGAGCGGGGGCCCCCTACGAGCAGTACTTC
.	15	TRBV7-2	.	TRBJ1-6	CASSLTVFEGSPLHF	TGTGCCAGCAGCTTAACGGTTTTTGAGGGTTCACCCCTCCACTTT
.	15	TRBV19	.	TRBJ2-7	CASSIVQSGSYEQYF	TGTGCCAGTAGTATAGTTCAGAGCGGGTCCTACGAGCAGTACTTC
.	16	TRBV7-9	TRBD2	TRBJ2-1	CSSSFRREGRYNEQFF	TGTTCCAGCAGCTTTCGGCGGGAGGGCCGTTACAATGAGCAGTTCTTC
.	14	TRBV5-1	.	TRBJ1-4	CASSQTGLNEKLFF	TGCGCCAGCAGCCAAACAGGGTTGAATGAAAAACTGTTTTTT
.	14	TRBV18	.	TRBJ1-2	CASSPLQGSYGYTF	TGTGCCAGCTCACCCCTCCAGGGCAGCTATGGCTACACCTTC
.	18	TRBV5-1	TRBD2	TRBJ2-7	CASSLLGLAGGSSYEQYF	TGCGCCAGCAGCTTGTTGGGACTAGCGGGGGGGAGCTCCTACGAGCAGTACTTC
few	11	TRBV11-3	.	TRBJ1-1	CASSLRQEAFF	TGTGCCAGCAGCCTGAGACAGGAAGCTTTCTTT
.	14	TRBV11-3	.	TRBJ2-5	CASSFERYQETQYF	TGTGCCAGCAGCTTCGAGCGTTACCAAGAGACCCAGTACTTC
.	15	TRBV6-5	TRBD2	TRBJ2-7	CASKTGLAVSYEQYF	TGTGCCAGCAAAACGGGGCTAGCGGTCTCCTACGAGCAGTACTTC
once	13	TRBV5-1	.	TRBJ2-7	CASSRGAGYEQYF	TGCGCCAGCTCCCGAGGGGCGGGGTACGAGCAGTACTTC
.	15	TRBV11-2	.	TRBJ1-1	CASSLGPDQGTRAFF	TGTGCCAGCAGCTTAGGGCCGGACCAGGGAACGAGAGCTTTCTTT
once	13	TRBV15	TRBD1	TRBJ1-6	CATRDREDSPLHF	TGTGCCACCAGAGACAGGGAAGATTCACCCCTCCACTTT
.	13	TRBV7-3	.	TRBJ2-2	CGARTPYTGELFF	TGTGGGGCCCGGACACCGTACACCGGGGAGCTGTTTTTT
.	15	TRBV6-5	TRBD1	TRBJ1-2	CASSYNSDRGYGYTF	TGTGCCAGCAGTTACAATTCCGACAGGGGGTATGGCTACACCTTC
.	17	TRBV7-9	TRBD1	TRBJ1-3	CSSTSPGQGFSGNTIYF	TGTTCCAGCACCTCTCCGGGACAGGGCTTCTCTGGAAACACCATATATTTT
.	14	TRBV6-5	TRBD2	TRBJ2-7	CASSDGGRAYEQYF	TGTGCCAGCAGTGATGGGGGGAGGGCCTACGAGCAGTACTTC
.	14	TRBV7-3	.	TRBJ2-7	CASSPAGDPYEQYF	TGTGCCAGCAGCCCCGCAGGGGACCCCTACGAGCAGTACTTC
.	14	TRBV5-1	TRBD1	TRBJ2-7	CASSEWTGSYEQYF	TGCGCCAGCTCGGAGTGGACAGGGTCCTACGAGCAGTACTTC
.	17	TRBV29-1	TRBD2	TRBJ2-3	CSARDLATSANTDTQYF	TGCAGCGCGCGTGACTTAGCAACTAGCGCAAACACAGATACGCAGTATTTT
.	17	TRBV2	TRBD2	TRBJ2-3	CASRKGLAGGPGDTQYF	TGTGCCAGCAGGAAGGGACTAGCGGGAGGGCCGGGAGATACGCAGTATTTT
.	13	TRBV29-1	TRBD2	TRBJ2-1	CSVGLAGDYEQFF	TGCAGCGTTGGCCTAGCGGGAGACTATGAGCAGTTCTTC
.	14	TRBV30	.	TRBJ1-4	CAWRADRTNEKLFF	TGTGCCTGGAGAGCCGACAGAACTAATGAAAAACTGTTTTTT
.	16	TRBV15	TRBD2	TRBJ2-1	CATSRTGLAGEGEQFF	TGTGCCACCAGCCGGACGGGACTAGCGGGAGAAGGTGAGCAGTTCTTC
.	15	TRBV11-3	TRBD1	TRBJ1-2	CASSPGTGWDYGYTF	TGTGCCAGCAGCCCCGGGACAGGGTGGGACTATGGCTACACCTTC
.	12	TRBV30	.	TRBJ1-1	CAWAGDPSEAFF	TGTGCCTGGGCGGGAGACCCATCCGAAGCTTTCTTT
.	16	TRBV7-6	TRBD2	TRBJ2-1	CASSFAGGGPYNEQFF	TGTGCCAGCAGCTTCGCGGGGGGAGGGCCCTACAATGAGCAGTTCTTC
.	15	TRBV5-4	.	TRBJ2-7	CASSLSGDAYYEQYF	TGTGCCAGCAGCTTGTCCGGAGACGCCTACTACGAGCAGTACTTC
.	16	TRBV2	TRBD1	TRBJ2-1	CASSETLGTGSNEQFF	TGTGCCAGCAGTGAGACCCTGGGGACAGGGTCGAATGAGCAGTTCTTC
few	16	TRBV5-5	TRBD1	TRBJ1-4	CASIAINRGLNEKLFF	TGTGCCAGCATCGCAATCAACAGGGGGCTGAATGAAAAACTGTTTTTT
.	15	TRBV18	.	TRBJ2-3	CASPPTGSSTDTQYF	TGTGCCAGCCCTCCGACGGGATCTAGCACAGATACGCAGTATTTT
.	13	TRBV7-9	.	TRBJ1-2	CASSADTLGGYNF	TGTGCCAGCAGCGCCGACACCTTGGGTGGCTACAACTTC
.	14	TRBV4-1	TRBD2	TRBJ2-7	CASSRLAGVYEQYF	TGCGCCAGCAGCCGACTAGCGGGGGTCTACGAGCAGTACTTC
.	11	TRBV6-6	.	TRBJ2-1	CASSVTFPEFF	TGTGCCAGCAGTGTGACATTCCCGGAGTTCTTC